Below, 23 T cell receptor beta chains from the same sample are listed, as sequenced in a study of cytomegalovirus exposure and HLA in healthy donors. Researchers ran the PCR with 60 Vbeta and 13 Jbeta primers. The data were produced by immunoSEQ multiplex PCR, yet TCRdb's version contains in-frame clones alone and is incomplete. The profile covers about 97,000 clones, with roughly 73% appearing a single time and around 3.5% taken by the ten largest. Sequencing input: PBMCs. These receptors all come from a man aged 35 to 55 in good health and CMV-seronegative.

The chain joins TRBV19 to TRBJ1-4; D call uncertain. The germline CDR1 and CDR2 sequences are LNHDA and SQIVND (reference sequence). With 5 bases removed from V and 0 bases from J, the gap between germline ends came to 7 bases. This CDR3 has 14 residues. The CDR3 region has the DNA TGTGCCAGTAGTCTATATGCAACTAATGAAAAACTGTTTTTT. Protein product: CASSLYATNEKLFF.

The rearrangement uses TRBV27 and TRBJ1-2; 7 bases agree with TRBD1. Germline loops: CDR1 MNHEY, CDR2 SMNVEV (reference sequence). The CDR3 extends over 14 amino acids. V shed 5 bases, J shed 4 bases, and the junction held 7 bases outside the gene matches. DNA for the CDR3: TGTGCCAGCAGTCCGACAGGGAGCTTCTATGGCTACACCTTC. It yields the protein CASSPTGSFYGYTF.

V usage is TRBV7-2 and J usage is TRBJ1-6; TRBD1 matches 10 bases. This CDR3 region has 17 residues. CDR1 SGHTA and CDR2 FQGNSA come from the germline V gene. The V and J ends lost 3 bases and 9 bases, in that order; junction bases with no gene match: 11. The CDR3 DNA is TGTGCCAGCAGCTTCCGGGACAGGGGAAGGGTCGGTTCACCCCTCCACTTT. It yields the protein CASSFRDRGRVGSPLHF.

The V and J genes are TRBV6-6 and TRBJ2-2, with D tentatively TRBD1 (6 bases). Per the germline V gene, CDR1 is MNHNY and CDR2 is SVGAGI (reference sequence). This CDR3 has 16 amino acids. Trimming stripped 2 bases from V and 0 bases from J, with 10 bases between. The CDR3 DNA is TGTGCCAGCAGTTACCGCAGGGGATCGAACACCGGGGAGCTGTTTTTT. Protein sequence: CASSYRRGSNTGELFF.

This clone showed up many times. V usage is TRBV4-2 and J usage is TRBJ1-2; possibly TRBD1 for D (6 bases). Between the trimmed V and J ends, which lost 5 bases and 1 base, there was a span of 17 bases. This CDR3 spans 16 amino acids. Germline CDR1 reads LGHNA; CDR2 reads YNFKEQ. The CDR3: CASSYATGRVNYGYTF. The DNA of the CDR3 is TGTGCCAGCAGCTACGCAACAGGGCGAGTTAACTATGGCTACACCTTC.

In this sample, this clone turned up a few times. This rearrangement joins TRBV29-1 to TRBJ1-1; 8 bases fit TRBD1. The CDR3 runs 14 residues. CDR1 is SQVTM, CDR2 ANQGSEA, per germline. J lost 4 bases, V lost 1 base, and 5 bases had no gene match. The CDR3 spells CSVEVQGGSTEAFF. In nucleotides, the CDR3 is TGCAGCGTTGAAGTACAGGGGGGGAGCACTGAAGCTTTCTTT.

The V and J genes are TRBV7-9 and TRBJ1-3; 8 bases map to TRBD1. V dropped 7 bases and J dropped 1; count of bases not matched to a gene: 6. The CDR3 extends over 15 amino acids. Germline-derived CDR1 and CDR2 are SEHNR and FQNEAQ (reference sequence). CDR3 nucleotide sequence: TGTGCCAGCATGGAGACAGGGGATTCTGGAAACACCATATATTTT. Its protein product is CASMETGDSGNTIYF.

The V and J genes are TRBV7-6 and TRBJ2-7; TRBD1 aligns across 7 bases. Germline assignment: CDR1 SGHVS and CDR2 FNYEAQ. Germline trimming cut 5 bases from V and 6 bases from J; bases unmatched to any gene: 4. This CDR3 has 12 residues. The DNA for the CDR3 is TGTGCCAGCAGCCCCGACAGGGTCGAGCAGTACTTC. It yields the protein CASSPDRVEQYF.

J is TRBJ2-2 and V is TRBV6-5, with TRBD1 identical over 10 bases. This CDR3 spans 15 amino acids. Germline CDR1 is MNHEY and CDR2 is SVGAGI. Trimming took 5 bases from V and 5 from J; bases not matched to a gene: 5. The CDR3 region is CASSPGTGETGELFF. DNA for the CDR3: TGTGCCAGCAGTCCTGGGACAGGGGAAACCGGGGAGCTGTTTTTT.

In this sample, this clone turned up a few times. V and J are TRBV7-2 and TRBJ2-1; D is unresolved. Trimming took 1 base from V and 1 from J, leaving 8 bases between them. The CDR3 is 15 amino acids. CDR1 is SGHTA, CDR2 FQGNSA, per germline. The CDR3 sequence: CASSLGPTSYNEQFF. In DNA, the CDR3 is TGTGCCAGCAGCTTAGGACCGACATCCTACAATGAGCAGTTCTTC.

The rearrangement joins TRBV5-1 to TRBJ2-1; 7 nucleotides line up with TRBD1. The V gene end was trimmed by 0 bases and the J gene end by 4 bases; junction bases not matched to a gene: 13. The V gene's germline CDR1 is SGHRS and CDR2 YFSETQ. The CDR3 loop spans 18 amino acids. The CDR3 DNA is TGCGCCAGCAGCTTGGGGGGGATCGAGGACAGGTTATACAATGAGCAGTTCTTC. Translating it yields CASSLGGIEDRLYNEQFF.

The V call is TRBV6-6, the J call TRBJ2-7, with 7 bases lining up with TRBD2. The CDR3 contains 16 residues. The germline CDR1 and CDR2 sequences are MNHNY and SVGAGI (reference sequence). The V segment lost 0 bases and the J segment 3 bases; nucleotides outside the gene matches: 8. CDR3 bases: TGTGCCAGCAGTTACTCGTATGCGGGGGTACACTACGAGCAGTACTTC. Translated: CASSYSYAGVHYEQYF.

The chain is built from TRBV9 and TRBJ2-2; TRBD2 matches 14 bases. This CDR3 comprises 20 residues. V dropped 0 bases and J dropped 2; count of bases not matched to a gene: 9. Germline values: CDR1 SGDLS, CDR2 YYNGEE. CDR3 residues: CASSVGLTGTSGSNTGELFF. The DNA for the CDR3 is TGTGCCAGCAGCGTAGGGCTTACCGGGACTAGCGGGAGTAACACCGGGGAGCTGTTTTTT.

A single count supports this clone. The rearrangement links TRBV10-3 to TRBJ2-5; 13 nucleotides match TRBD2. Looked up from germline, CDR1 is ENHRY and CDR2 is SYGVKD. Unmatched junction bases numbered 14, after V lost 11 bases and J lost 5 bases. The CDR3 has 16 amino acids. In nucleotides, the CDR3 is TGTGCCGCCTCTTGGACTAGCGGGGGCATATCGGAGACCCAGTACTTC. Amino acids: CAASWTSGGISETQYF.

The gene calls are TRBV5-4 and TRBJ2-1; D gene unclear. Germline CDR1 is SGHNT and CDR2 is YYREEE (reference sequence). V lost 4 bases, J lost 7 bases, and 15 bases lay in between. The CDR3 runs 14 residues. CDR3 nucleotides: TGTGCCAGCAGCGAAGGAGATGCCTTTAATGAGCAGTTCTTC. It encodes CASSEGDAFNEQFF.

This clone was observed a few times. Compared with germline, one end of the junction differs, possibly owing to a read error. Additional DNA sequences in this sample encode the identical CDR3. In DNA, the CDR3 is TGTGCCAGCAGTGGGGGACTAGCGGGGGGTGAAGAGACGCAGTACTTC. This sequence encodes CASSGGLAGGEETQYF. The chain uses TRBV2 and TRBJ2-5; 15 bases are shared with TRBD2. This CDR3 comprises 16 residues. The V gene's germline CDR1 is SNHLY and CDR2 FYNNEI.

This chain connects TRBV6-6 to TRBJ2-5; possibly TRBD2 for D (7 bases). Germline V CDR1 and CDR2: MNHNY, SVGAGI (reference sequence). With 0 bases removed from V and 6 bases from J, the gap between germline ends came to 14 bases. The CDR3 runs to 15 residues. CDR3 protein: CASSYSGGGRQTQYF. The DNA of the CDR3 is TGTGCCAGCAGTTACTCTGGCGGGGGCAGACAGACCCAGTACTTC.

The V gene is TRBV19, the J gene TRBJ1-4, with TRBD1 identical over 11 bases. Per the germline V gene, CDR1 is LNHDA and CDR2 is SQIVND (reference sequence). The CDR3 covers 16 residues. Trimming at V came to 5 bases and at J to 11 bases, leaving 13 bases not matched to a gene. CDR3 residues: CASSFGPGQGDPKLFF. The CDR3 DNA reads as TGTGCCAGTAGTTTCGGTCCGGGACAGGGGGATCCTAAACTGTTTTTT.

The count of this clone is one. The chain has TRBV7-2 and TRBJ2-1, with a weak D call TRBD1 (6 bases). The V gene lost 1 base and the J gene lost 1 base, with 8 bases spanning the gap. The CDR3 totals 15 residues. Germline V gives CDR1 SGHTA, CDR2 FQGNSA. The CDR3, as DNA: TGTGCCAGCAGCTTAGACAGGGCATCCTACAATGAGCAGTTCTTC. Its translation: CASSLDRASYNEQFF.

Concerning this clone: The junction differs from germline at one of its ends, possibly a read error. The chain couples TRBV6-4 to TRBJ2-7, with 7 bases identical to TRBD1. The V gene's germline CDR1 is MRHNA and CDR2 SNTAGT. This CDR3 is 14 amino acids long. The CDR3 here is CASSDSFAGRGNSF. In DNA, the CDR3 is TGTGCCAGCAGTGACTCTTTCGCCGGCAGGGGGAATTCCTTC.

This clone was counted only a few times. V usage is TRBV25-1 and J usage is TRBJ1-3; 8 positions agree with TRBD1. CDR3 size: 17 residues. The J segment lost 0 bases and the V segment lost 2 bases, leaving 6 bases of the junction unmatched. Germline values: CDR1 MGHDK, CDR2 SYGVNS. Written as DNA, the CDR3 is TGTGCCAGCAGTGAACACCGGACAGGGACCTCTGGAAACACCATATATTTT. Protein sequence: CASSEHRTGTSGNTIYF.

The gene calls are TRBV9 and TRBJ2-3, with D possibly TRBD1 on 6 matching bases. There are 17 residues in the CDR3. Trimming took off 4 bases at V and 2 bases at J, with 20 bases between the two ends. Germline CDR1 reads SGDLS; CDR2 reads YYNGEE. The CDR3 region is CASSLRGAIRYTDTQYF. CDR3 coding DNA: TGTGCCAGCAGCCTCAGGGGCGCAATCAGATACACAGATACGCAGTATTTT.

The CDR3 loop reads CASSVDRATNEKLFF. CDR3 in DNA: TGTGCCAGCAGCGTCGACAGAGCAACTAATGAAAAACTGTTTTTT. V usage is TRBV7-9 and J usage is TRBJ1-4; TRBD1 is a possible D gene (5 bases). Trimming removed 5 bases from V and 0 bases from J, with 10 bases in between. The CDR3 totals 15 residues. Germline assignment: CDR1 SEHNR and CDR2 FQNEAQ (reference sequence).